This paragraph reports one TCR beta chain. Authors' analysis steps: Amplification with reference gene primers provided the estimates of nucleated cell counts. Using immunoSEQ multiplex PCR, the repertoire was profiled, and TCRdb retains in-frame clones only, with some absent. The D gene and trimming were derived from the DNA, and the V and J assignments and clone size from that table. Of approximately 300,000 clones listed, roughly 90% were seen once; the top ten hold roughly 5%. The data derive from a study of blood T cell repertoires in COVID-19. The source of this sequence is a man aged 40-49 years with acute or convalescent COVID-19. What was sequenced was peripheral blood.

The CDR3 reads CASSLGSAANYGYTF. CDR3 coding DNA: TGCGCCAGCAGCTTGGGCTCGGCGGCAAACTATGGCTACACCTTC. The gene calls are TRBV5-1 and TRBJ1-2; unclear D gene. The CDR3 covers 15 residues. CDR1 and CDR2 from the germline V gene are SGHRS and YFSETQ. Trimming left V 0 bases short and J 2 bases short, with 11 bases between.